What follows is one T cell receptor beta chain and its context. The data are from a study of T cell changes during pregnancy in multiple sclerosis. The CDR3 covers 18 residues. V gave up 4 bases and J gave up 0 bases; unmatched junction bases: 7. Germline CDR1 SGHKS, CDR2 YYEKEE (reference sequence). The data were produced by immunoSEQ multiplex PCR, yet TCRdb's version contains in-frame clones alone and is incomplete. The sample lists 36,000 or so clones; approximately 92% were seen once. The chain carries TRBV5-5 and TRBJ2-3; 14 nucleotides line up with TRBD2. The specimen sequenced was PBMCs (not recorded whether the cells were cultured). The TCR was taken from a female donor with multiple sclerosis, enrolled in a pregnancy study. The CDR3 protein is CASSLGTSGRMSTDTQYF. CDR3 bases: TGTGCCAGCAGCCTCGGGACTAGCGGGAGAATGAGCACAGATACGCAGTATTTT. The complete variable domain, with remaining parts taken from reference TRBV5-5 and TRBJ2-3, reads DAGVTQSPTHLIKTRGQQVTLRCSPISGHKSVSWYQQVLGQGPQFIFQYYEKEERGRGNFPDRFSARQFPNYSSELNVNALLLGDSALYLCASSLGTSGRMSTDTQYFGPGTRLTVL.